One sample yielded the 16 T cell receptor beta chains listed below, sequenced in a study of PD-1 blockade in classical Hodgkin lymphoma. Every patient was affected by relapse after autologous stem cell transplantation, while exposure to brentuximab vedotin was not uniform. Method: immunoSEQ multiplex PCR; TCRdb's copy keeps in-frame clones and lacks some. Of roughly 15,000 clones in the sample, less than 70% are singletons; the top ten hold roughly 10%. This material consisted of peripheral blood mononuclear cells (PBMCs), taken at baseline. These receptors came from a human donor with classical Hodgkin lymphoma.

Of note for this clone: The sample contains more than one DNA sequence encoding this CDR3. This chain links TRBV6-5 with TRBJ2-5; tentative D call: TRBD1 (6 bases). The V and J ends lost 5 bases and 4 bases respectively, with 11 bases between them. From germline, CDR1 is MNHEY and CDR2 SVGAGI. The CDR3 contains 13 residues. CDR3 residues: CASSPSGAETQYF. The CDR3 region has the DNA TGTGCCAGCAGTCCCTCAGGGGCAGAGACCCAGTACTTC.

This chain connects TRBV9 to TRBJ2-2; D might be TRBD1 (6 bases). Trimming stripped 0 bases from V and 2 bases from J, with 8 bases between. Looked up from germline, CDR1 is SGDLS and CDR2 is YYNGEE. CDR3 length: 15 residues. The DNA of the CDR3 is TGTGCCAGCAGCGTAGCGGGACAAAACACCGGGGAGCTGTTTTTT. Translation: CASSVAGQNTGELFF. The variable domain in full, with the rest retrieved from reference TRBV9 and TRBJ2-2, is DSGVTQTPKHLITATGQRVTLRCSPRSGDLSVYWYQQSLDQGLQFLIQYYNGEERAKGNILERFSAQQFPDLHSELNLSSLELGDSALYFCASSVAGQNTGELFFGEGSRLTVL.

This clone was observed once. The V gene is TRBV27, the J gene TRBJ1-2; 7 bases map to TRBD1. The ends lost 5 bases at V and 3 bases at J; junction bases unmatched: 3. Germline values: CDR1 MNHEY, CDR2 SMNVEV (reference sequence). The CDR3 contains 13 residues. The CDR3 sequence is CASSPGTDYGYTF. The CDR3 nucleotides are TGTGCCAGCAGTCCAGGGACAGACTATGGCTACACCTTC.

The rearrangement links TRBV5-1 to TRBJ2-7, with 9 bases identical to TRBD1. The trim removed 2 bases at V and 7 bases at J, leaving 7 bases unmatched. The germline V gene has CDR1 SGHRS and CDR2 YFSETQ. This CDR3 comprises 14 residues. The chain's CDR3 is CASSFDYRGREQYF. The CDR3 region has the DNA TGCGCCAGCAGCTTCGATTACAGGGGGCGTGAGCAGTACTTC.

The CDR3 is CASSLGTGSYNEQFF. DNA for the CDR3: TGTGCCAGCAGCTTAGGGACAGGCTCCTACAATGAGCAGTTCTTC. This chain connects TRBV11-1 to TRBJ2-1; 7 positions match TRBD1. CDR1 is SGHAT and CDR2 is FQDESV in the germline V gene (reference sequence). The CDR3 contains 15 residues. Trimming took 1 base from V and 0 from J; bases not matched to a gene: 0.

The chain recombines TRBV6-5 with TRBJ2-1; possibly TRBD1 for D (5 bases). Germline CDR1 and CDR2: MNHEY and SVGAGI. CDR3 length: 13 amino acids. Trimming took 2 bases from V and 10 from J, leaving 12 bases between them. CDR3 coding DNA: TGTGCCAGCAGTTACAACAGGCCTGGCGAGCAGTTCTTC. It codes for CASSYNRPGEQFF.

Here the CDR3 DNA reads TGTGCCAGCAGCTTGAGGGTCCGGACAGGGCAAACCGGGGAGCTGTTTTTT. It is translated as CASSLRVRTGQTGELFF. This chain links TRBV5-8 with TRBJ2-2; TRBD1 agrees at 8 bases. Germline CDR1 is SGHTS and CDR2 is YDEGEE. The CDR3 has 17 amino acids. Trimming took 1 base from V and 5 from J; bases not matched to a gene: 10.

This clone was observed a few times. This chain links TRBV18 with TRBJ1-5, with D maybe TRBD1 (6 bases). Germline V gives CDR1 KGHSH, CDR2 LQKENI. The CDR3 runs to 15 residues. Trimming took off 6 bases at V and 0 bases at J, with 12 bases between the two ends. The CDR3 loop is CASSHREVSNQPQHF. The DNA of the CDR3 is TGTGCCAGCTCGCACAGGGAGGTTAGCAATCAGCCCCAGCATTTT.

This rearrangement joins TRBV5-6 to TRBJ2-7; 11 nucleotides line up with TRBD1. The CDR3 extends over 15 amino acids. Germline loops: CDR1 SGHDT, CDR2 YYEEEE. With 4 bases clipped from V and 4 bases from J, the junction kept 7 bases outside the gene matches. The CDR3 bases are TGTGCCAGCAGCCCTACCGGGACAGGGGGATACGAGCAGTACTTC. This sequence encodes CASSPTGTGGYEQYF.

The genes are TRBV27 and TRBJ2-7; D is possibly TRBD2 (6 bases). The length of the CDR3 is 14 residues. Germline CDR1 MNHEY, CDR2 SMNVEV (reference sequence). V was pared by 2 bases and J by 1 base, with 9 bases between. CDR3 in DNA: TGTGCCAGCAGTTTAACGGGGGAATCCTACGAGCAGTACTTC. It encodes CASSLTGESYEQYF.

This clone was counted a few times. Other DNA sequences in the sample encode the same CDR3. The chain joins TRBV28 to TRBJ1-1, with 10 bases aligning to TRBD1. CDR3 length: 14 amino acids. V dropped 6 bases and J dropped 5; count of bases not matched to a gene: 6. CDR1 is MDHEN and CDR2 is SYDVKM in the germline V gene. CDR3 amino acids: CASRPGQGSTEAFF. CDR3 nucleotides: TGTGCCAGCAGGCCGGGACAGGGGAGTACTGAAGCTTTCTTT. Full variable domain (rest looked up from reference TRBV28 and TRBJ1-1): DVKVTQSSRYLVKRTGEKVFLECVQDMDHENMFWYRQDPGLGLRLIYFSYDVKMKEKGDIPEGYSVSREKKERFSLILESASTNQTSMYLCASRPGQGSTEAFFGQGTRLTVV.

This clone was counted a single time. This chain uses TRBV11-3 with TRBJ1-1, with a weak D call TRBD1 (5 bases). The CDR3 length is 13 residues. Germline V CDR1 and CDR2: SGHNT, YENEEA. The ends were cut back, 5 bases at V and 10 bases at J, with 17 bases in the middle. CDR3 residues: CASSPRGGKRAFF. As DNA, the CDR3 is TGTGCCAGCAGCCCTCGGGGGGGGAAGAGAGCTTTCTTT.

The chain recombines TRBV18 with TRBJ2-5; TRBD2 aligns across 7 bases. The germline V gene encodes CDR1 KGHSH and CDR2 LQKENI. CDR3 length equals 17 residues. The junction had 21 bases not matched to a gene; V was cut back by 3 bases and J by 11 bases. The DNA for the CDR3 is TGTGCCAGCTCACCCGCCGATCTGGCGGGAGTGGCGTGGGAGCAGTACTTC. This sequence encodes CASSPADLAGVAWEQYF.

The sample holds a few counts of this clone. The rearrangement links TRBV5-4 to TRBJ1-1; 12 nucleotides align to TRBD1. With 0 bases clipped from V and 1 base from J, the junction kept 7 bases outside the gene matches. The CDR3 totals 18 residues. Per the germline V gene, CDR1 is SGHNT and CDR2 is YYREEE (reference sequence). The CDR3 nucleotides read TGTGCCAGCAGCTTGGGGGACAGGGGGCGAGTGGGGAACACTGAAGCTTTCTTT. Protein: CASSLGDRGRVGNTEAFF.

The chain is built from TRBV29-1 and TRBJ2-1; tentatively, D is TRBD2 (6 bases). Germline V gene sequence: CDR1 SQVTM, CDR2 ANQGSEA. The V end was cut by 4 bases, the J end by 7 bases, with 11 bases between. The CDR3 contains 12 residues. This CDR3 is CSVVGTPNEQFF. The CDR3 DNA reads as TGCAGCGTTGTTGGGACTCCAAATGAGCAGTTCTTC.

This clone is labeled hyperexpanded. This chain joins TRBV11-2 and TRBJ1-1, with unresolved D. Trimming took off 1 base at V and 8 bases at J, with 8 bases between the two ends. The CDR3 length is 12 residues. From germline, CDR1 is SGHAT and CDR2 FQNNGV. CDR3 sequence: CASSLVWSEAFF. The DNA of the CDR3 is TGTGCCAGCAGCTTAGTGTGGTCCGAAGCTTTCTTT.